This T cell receptor (beta chain) derives from a study of cytomegalovirus exposure and HLA in healthy donors. Concerning this clone: Its matching antigen is unknown.

Findings of the study overall: In vitro work confirmed that three CMV-associated chains recognize CMV antigens. Presence/absence results assume similar sequencing depth per donor, which may not hold.

The PCR employed 60 Vbeta primers together with 13 Jbeta primers. Assay used: immunoSEQ multiplex PCR; TCRdb lists only in-frame clones, some missing. The table shows around 140,000 clones, with approximately 80% occurring only once. V lost 3 bases and J 4 bases, leaving 10 bases between the germline ends. The CDR3 has 13 amino acids. In germline, CDR1 is LNHNV, CDR2 YYDKDF (reference sequence). This TCR derives from a woman aged 18-29 years in good health and CMV-seropositive. Sequences were obtained from PBMCs. The rearrangement uses TRBV15 and TRBJ2-7; TRBD2 might be the D (6 bases). CDR3 bases: TGTGCCACCAGCAGGTCAGGAGGGTACGAGCAGTACTTC. Residues: CATSRSGGYEQYF.